These 10 T cell receptor beta chains came from one sample sequenced in a study of cytomegalovirus exposure and HLA in healthy donors. Sequencing used immunoSEQ multiplex PCR; TCRdb keeps in-frame clones, though not all of them. The sample holds roughly 270,000 clones, approximately 88% seen once. Sequenced input: PBMCs. These receptors were obtained from a young woman in good health and CMV-seronegative.

The chain has TRBV18 and TRBJ1-2; D perhaps matches TRBD1 (5 bases). Between the trimmed V and J ends, which lost 3 bases and 4 bases, there was a span of 9 bases. The germline V gene encodes CDR1 KGHSH and CDR2 LQKENI. The CDR3 totals 13 residues. CDR3 sequence: CASSPKTAYGYTF. The CDR3 region has the DNA TGTGCCAGCTCACCTAAGACAGCCTATGGCTACACCTTC.

The rearrangement links TRBV5-5 to TRBJ2-6; D gene uncertain. This CDR3 spans 14 amino acids. The V end lost 4 bases, the J end lost 2 bases, and 7 bases lay between the germline ends. From germline, CDR1 is SGHKS and CDR2 YYEKEE (reference sequence). Here the CDR3 DNA reads TGTGCCAGCAGCCCTAAGACTGGGGCCAACGTCCTGACTTTC. Its translation: CASSPKTGANVLTF.

The gene calls are TRBV28 and TRBJ2-5; D is undetermined. Germline CDR1 reads MDHEN; CDR2 reads SYDVKM. This CDR3 is built from 11 residues. Trimming pared 6 bases from V and 5 bases from J, leaving 7 bases between. The CDR3 coding sequence is TGTGCCAGCAGGGTCGGGGAGACCCAGTACTTC. This codes for CASRVGETQYF.

This sequence joins TRBV6-6 and TRBJ2-7; 9 nucleotides agree with TRBD1. After removal of 6 bases from V and 5 bases from J, the junction contained 14 bases not matched to a gene. This CDR3 comprises 16 residues. Germline V gives CDR1 MNHNY, CDR2 SVGAGI (reference sequence). CDR3 in amino acids: CASRTGWGTGFHEQYF. The CDR3 coding sequence is TGTGCCAGCAGGACTGGGTGGGGGACAGGGTTCCACGAGCAGTACTTC.

The chain recombines TRBV29-1 with TRBJ2-7; perhaps TRBD1 as D (5 bases). V lost 6 bases to trimming and J lost 6 bases, with 9 bases between them. Germline-derived CDR1 and CDR2 are SQVTM and ANQGSEA. The CDR3 contains 10 residues. CDR3 DNA: TGCAGCGTCCAGGGTTCCGAGCAGTACTTC. As protein: CSVQGSEQYF.

The chain joins TRBV4-1 to TRBJ1-5, with D hard to call. Germline V lookup: CDR1 MGHRA, CDR2 YSYEKL. CDR3 length: 14 amino acids. The V end was cut by 3 bases, the J end by 7 bases, with 13 bases between. Written as DNA, the CDR3 is TGCGCCAGCAGCCAGAACCTCCAGGAACAGCCCCAGCATTTT. Amino acid sequence: CASSQNLQEQPQHF.

This chain uses TRBV21-1 with TRBJ2-7; the table's D call, TRBD2, has no DNA check behind it. TRBV21-1 is noted as a pseudogene. This CDR3 has 15 residues. CDR3 nucleotides: TGTGCCAGCAGCAAAGAAGAGGCTAGTTCATACGAGCAGTACTTC. Translation: CASSKEEASSYEQYF.

The chain carries TRBV28 and TRBJ2-7, with D perhaps TRBD1 (6 bases). Germline CDR1 and CDR2: MDHEN and SYDVKM. V dropped 4 bases and J dropped 3 bases, with 28 bases sitting between them. The CDR3 runs to 19 residues. The CDR3 here is CASSSSGSGIRGLRYEQYF. The CDR3 DNA reads TGTGCCAGCAGTTCCTCAGGGAGCGGAATCAGGGGCTTGCGCTACGAGCAGTACTTC.

The chain carries TRBV27 and TRBJ2-7; perhaps TRBD1 as D (5 bases). Trimming cost V 3 bases and J 0 bases, with 12 bases left between them. The germline V gene encodes CDR1 MNHEY and CDR2 SMNVEV (reference sequence). The length of the CDR3 is 15 residues. CDR3 in amino acids: CASSFRTGDSYEQYF. The DNA for the CDR3 is TGTGCCAGCAGTTTTCGCACAGGAGACTCCTACGAGCAGTACTTC.

The sample holds a few counts of this clone. This chain connects TRBV2 to TRBJ2-7; 12 bases agree with TRBD2. This CDR3 has 14 residues. Trimming took 6 bases from V and 0 from J; bases not matched to a gene: 0. Germline CDR1 is SNHLY and CDR2 is FYNNEI. The CDR3 sequence is CASRTSGSSYEQYF. CDR3 nucleotides: TGTGCCAGCAGGACTAGCGGGAGCTCCTACGAGCAGTACTTC. Supplemented by reference TRBV2 and TRBJ2-7, the full variable domain reads EPEVTQTPSHQVTQMGQEVILRCVPISNHLYFYWYRQILGQKVEFLVSFYNNEISEKSEIFDDQFSVERPDGSNFTLKIRSTKLEDSAMYFCASRTSGSSYEQYFGPGTRLTVT.